The rows below give T cell receptor beta chains drawn from one sample of a study of cytomegalovirus exposure and HLA in healthy donors. Using immunoSEQ multiplex PCR, the repertoire was profiled, and TCRdb retains in-frame clones only, with some absent. The sample records just over 150,000 clones, roughly 72% being singletons. Sequenced: PBMCs. These receptors all stem from a man aged 35-49 years in good health and CMV-seropositive. Both conserved end residues are part of each CDR3. D genes are given only for firm matches. Size values are once, few and many counts, or a class for expanded clones, and some rows have none.

cdr3_nt cdr3_aa clone_size j_call v_call d_call
TGCGCCAGCAGCTTGGAGGGACAGCTCTTGACCGAGCAGTACTTC CASSLEGQLLTEQYF NA TRBJ2-7 TRBV5-1 TRBD1
TGTGCCAGCAGCTTGACTGGTGGGAACACTGAAGCTTTCTTT CASSLTGGNTEAFF NA TRBJ1-1 TRBV7-3 NA
TGTGCCAGCTCACCACAGACAGGGGCGGCTGAAGCTTTCTTT CASSPQTGAAEAFF few TRBJ1-1 TRBV18 TRBD1
TGTGCCACCAGCAGAGGGGATGGAGGATCCGAGCAGTACTTC CATSRGDGGSEQYF NA TRBJ2-7 TRBV15 NA
TGTGCCAGCAGCTTAGGGGGGACTAGCGGGGGAGGAGAGCAGTTCTTC CASSLGGTSGGGEQFF NA TRBJ2-1 TRBV7-2 TRBD2
TGCGCCAGCAGCCCCCCGGGACAGGGGGCCGGAGATAACTATGGCTACACCTTC CASSPPGQGAGDNYGYTF NA TRBJ1-2 TRBV4-1 TRBD1
TGTGCCAGCAGTGGAGCTACAGGGGGCAGGATGGAGACCCAGTACTTC CASSGATGGRMETQYF NA TRBJ2-5 TRBV25-1 TRBD1
TGCGCCAGCAGCCTAACGGGTCGGGTCCGCCAAGAGACCCAGTACTTC CASSLTGRVRQETQYF NA TRBJ2-5 TRBV4-3 NA
TGTGCCAGCAGCGGTCAGGGGGCCATGAACACTGAAGCTTTCTTT CASSGQGAMNTEAFF NA TRBJ1-1 TRBV5-4 TRBD1
TGTGCCAGTAAGGGGATTGGGTCCTACGAGCAGTACTTC CASKGIGSYEQYF few TRBJ2-7 TRBV19 NA
TGCGCCAGCAGCTTCGGGGATAGCAATCAGCCCCAGCATTTT CASSFGDSNQPQHF NA TRBJ1-5 TRBV5-1 NA
TGTGCCAGCAGCTACACCGGGGGTCCCAATCAGCCCCAGCATTTT CASSYTGGPNQPQHF few TRBJ1-5 TRBV7-2 NA
TGTGCCAGTAGTATAGGTCCCACAGGGAACACTGAAGCTTTCTTT CASSIGPTGNTEAFF NA TRBJ1-1 TRBV19 NA
TGTGCCAGCAGCTTAGTTACCGGGTTTGGAGATACGCAGTATTTT CASSLVTGFGDTQYF few TRBJ2-3 TRBV7-2 NA
TGTGCCATCAGTGATCTGGGGGGCACCGGGGAGCTGTTTTTT CAISDLGGTGELFF NA TRBJ2-2 TRBV10-3 NA
TGTGCCAGCGGGGGGGGACTAGCGGGGGATACGCAGTATTTT CASGGGLAGDTQYF NA TRBJ2-3 TRBV2 TRBD2
TGTGCCAGCAGCAATGGGGACAGGCACACTGAAGCTTTCTTT CASSNGDRHTEAFF NA TRBJ1-1 TRBV21-1 NA
TGCGCCAGCAGCCAACGTATAGCAGCCAATAGGTATGAAAAACTGTTTTTT CASSQRIAANRYEKLFF NA TRBJ1-4 TRBV4-1 NA
TGTGCCAGCAGCCCCCTGGGCCCGGCCAATGAGCAGTTCTTC CASSPLGPANEQFF few TRBJ2-1 TRBV7-6 NA
TGCGCCAGCAGCCAGGGGGTGTGGACAGGGGGCACTGAAGCCTTCTTT CASSQGVWTGGTEAFF NA TRBJ1-1 TRBV4-3 TRBD1
TGTGCCAGCAGCGTAGCCGGACTAGCCGGGGAGCTGTTTTTT CASSVAGLAGELFF NA TRBJ2-2 TRBV9 TRBD2
TGTGCCAGCAGTGATCAGGCGGGACAAGAGACCCAGTACTTC CASSDQAGQETQYF NA TRBJ2-5 TRBV6-1 NA